Presented here are 5 T cell receptor beta chains from one specimen sequenced in a study of response to subunit inactivated influenza vaccine. TCRdb re-called the RT-PCR reads with MiXCR, one entry per CDR3 protein. Of 500,000 to 600,000 distinct CDR3 sequences listed, roughly 12% are singletons. The sequencing used PBMCs from blood, collected on the day of vaccination. Every receptor here comes from a man aged 50 or older who received an inactivated influenza vaccine.

The rearrangement links TRBV20-1 to TRBJ2-7; 7 nucleotides match TRBD1. J was trimmed by 6 bases and V by 2 bases; bases with no gene match: 7. This CDR3 is built from 13 residues. Germline CDR1 and CDR2: DFQATT and SNEGSKA (reference sequence). CDR3 residues: CSARSPGGLEQYF. CDR3 in DNA: TGCAGTGCTAGATCCCCAGGGGGTCTCGAGCAGTACTTC.

This clonotype appeared a few times. This chain links TRBV20-1 with TRBJ1-1, with TRBD1 matching over 8 bases. The CDR3 loop spans 16 amino acids. Per the germline V gene, CDR1 is DFQATT and CDR2 is SNEGSKA (reference sequence). The J segment lost 1 base and the V segment lost 6 bases, leaving 13 bases of the junction unmatched. CDR3 protein: CSAQGQVRMRNTEAFF. The DNA for the CDR3 is TGCAGTGCGCAGGGACAGGTGAGAATGCGGAACACTGAAGCTTTCTTT.

The chain employs TRBV5-1 and TRBJ2-7; the D gene is possibly TRBD1 (6 bases). V shed 5 bases and J shed 2 bases, with 17 bases lying between them. Germline V CDR1 and CDR2: SGHRS, YFSETQ. The CDR3 spans 15 residues. CDR3 protein: CASSSGTHLTYEQYF. The CDR3, as DNA: TGCGCCAGCAGTTCCGGGACACACTTAACCTACGAGCAGTACTTC.

This clonotype has a handful of counts. The chain links TRBV12-3 or TRBV12-4 to TRBJ2-6; no clear D gene. Between the trimmed V and J ends, which lost 10 bases and 3 bases, there was a span of 7 bases. CDR3 length equals 12 residues. CDR3 coding DNA: TGTGCCACCGCGATTGGGGCCAACGTCCTGACTTTC. It yields the protein CATAIGANVLTF.

The V and J genes are TRBV9 and TRBJ2-7; TRBD2 agrees at 12 bases. The trim removed 0 bases at V and 2 bases at J, leaving 6 bases unmatched. The CDR3 runs to 17 residues. Per germline, CDR1 SGDLS and CDR2 YYNGEE. The CDR3 here is CASSVASGRAGAYEQYF. In nucleotides, the CDR3 is TGTGCCAGCAGCGTAGCTAGCGGGAGGGCCGGAGCCTACGAGCAGTACTTC.